This T cell receptor (beta chain) was identified in a study of cytomegalovirus exposure and HLA in healthy donors. Study-wide findings and caveats: The authors later found TCR association rates varying by HLA locus, with DRB1 most and HLA-C fewest. Most of the TCR beta V segments (in an earlier analysis) were productive either about 87% or about 30% of the time.

Remarks on this clone: Its target is not known.

The CDR3 has 12 amino acids. Primers included in the PCR were 60 Vbeta and 13 Jbeta primers. The method was immunoSEQ multiplex PCR; TCRdb's version includes in-frame clones alone and lacks a portion of them. The data contain about 160,000 clones, 65% to 85% of them singletons. The receptor's source is a male donor in good health and CMV-seropositive. The sample consisted of PBMCs. The chain has TRBV7-5 and TRBJ2-7; the D call TRBD2 from the table was never checked on the DNA. TRBV7-5 is marked as a pseudogene. CDR3: CARSLQNGEQYF. Written as DNA, the CDR3 is TGTGCCAGAAGCTTGCAAAACGGCGAGCAGTACTTC.